The rows below give T cell receptor beta chains drawn from one sample of a study of cytomegalovirus exposure and HLA in healthy donors. The repertoire was sequenced with immunoSEQ multiplex PCR; TCRdb's copy has only in-frame clones and lacks some. The sample lists some 71,000 clones, approximately 70% occurring once. Sequencing was done on a sample of PBMCs. The receptors were gathered from a woman aged 45-65 years in good health and CMV-seropositive. CDR3s include the opening cysteine and the closing phenylalanine or tryptophan. Not every row has a clone size; where given, it reads once, few, many or a size class.

- | TRBJ1-2 | TRBV7-8 | CASSLEGQIPYGYTF
- | TRBJ1-5 | TRBV2 | CASNGVSNQPQHF
- | TRBJ2-3 | TRBV7-2 | CASSYGLARERADTQYF
medium-sized | TRBJ2-1 | TRBV4-3 | CASSQEDRANNEQFF
- | TRBJ1-1 | TRBV10-3 | CAISEASQNTEAFF
- | TRBJ1-4 | TRBV4-2 | CASSQEGLSKLFF
- | TRBJ1-6 | TRBV28 | CASSGGGSGLSSPLHF
- | TRBJ1-1 | TRBV7-2 | CASSPQGAGGHTEAFF
few | TRBJ1-2 | TRBV5-8 | CASTRSPQDNYGYTF
few | TRBJ1-2 | TRBV6-5 | CASSTPTFYGYTF
- | TRBJ2-7 | TRBV6-5 | CASSYSTSGPYEQYF
- | TRBJ2-7 | TRBV13 | CASSAQGLGMIEQYF
- | TRBJ1-6 | TRBV10-3 | CAISDRDTNSPLHF
- | TRBJ1-5 | TRBV28 | CASTPARSGTGGQPQHF
- | TRBJ2-7 | TRBV5-4 | CASSSAFGEQGNYEQYF
- | TRBJ1-2 | TRBV19 | CASRTADLYGYTF
- | TRBJ2-7 | TRBV7-9 | CASSLAIYEQYF
- | TRBJ2-5 | TRBV7-2 | CASSFRDRQETQYF
- | TRBJ1-3 | TRBV28 | CASSPQGPGNTIYF
- | TRBJ2-2 | TRBV9 | CASSVGPVRRTSVGNTGELFF
- | TRBJ2-7 | TRBV5-6 | CASSLSSDDEQYF
- | TRBJ2-1 | TRBV10-3 | CAISDRQTFNEQFF
- | TRBJ2-1 | TRBV4-2 | CASSQGGRADEQFF
- | TRBJ2-5 | TRBV5-1 | CASSPITGGGVEETQYF
- | TRBJ2-7 | TRBV9 | CASSGGATGVIPYEQYF
once | TRBJ1-1 | TRBV7-9 | CASSHRARATEAFF
- | TRBJ2-7 | TRBV7-2 | CASSPELAGGYEQYF
- | TRBJ1-5 | TRBV7-9 | CASSPRGGGNQPQHF
- | TRBJ2-1 | TRBV7-8 | CASSLSSAISSREQFF
- | TRBJ2-1 | TRBV19 | CASSIWIRQPNEQFF
- | TRBJ2-7 | TRBV19 | CASSPLVSYEQYF
- | TRBJ2-7 | TRBV18 | CASSPPAGQGPYEQYF
once | TRBJ1-2 | TRBV28 | CASSARQGRGYTF
- | TRBJ2-2 | TRBV19 | CASSVSGRGYTGELFF
- | TRBJ2-7 | TRBV2 | CASSEGPSPYEQYF
once | TRBJ1-2 | TRBV10-3 | CAISETGVGQEGYGYTF
- | TRBJ2-5 | TRBV5-1 | CASSATAETQYF
- | TRBJ1-4 | TRBV2 | CASRDNNEKLFF
- | TRBJ2-7 | TRBV28 | CASSPYGQAHTYEQYF
- | TRBJ1-1 | TRBV6-5 | CASSWQGGMDTEAFF
- | TRBJ2-3 | TRBV5-1 | CASSGTGFTDTQYF